The next 5 T cell receptor beta chains were all read from a single sample in a study of blood T cell repertoires in COVID-19. Measured with immunoSEQ multiplex PCR; TCRdb has only the in-frame clones, and not every one. The table records around 320,000 clones, about 91% of them present only once. The material sequenced was peripheral blood. The receptors shown here come from a woman aged 30 to 39 who had recovered from COVID-19.

This clone has just a few counts. The CDR3, as DNA: TGTGCCACCCGGAACAGGGGGGTCACTGAAGCTTTCTTT. Translated, it gives CATRNRGVTEAFF. V and J are TRBV5-6 and TRBJ1-1; 8 positions match TRBD1. Germline loops: CDR1 SGHDT, CDR2 YYEEEE. This CDR3 is built from 13 residues. Losses at the gene ends were 9 bases for V and 4 bases for J; bases not matched to a gene: 8.

The chain is built from TRBV27 and TRBJ1-1, with 8 bases lining up with TRBD1. This CDR3 comprises 16 residues. CDR1 is MNHEY and CDR2 is SMNVEV in the germline V gene (reference sequence). V trimming: 3 bases; J trimming: 3 bases; junction bases outside the gene matches: 9. The CDR3 DNA sequence: TGTGCCAGCAGTTTCGGGACAGGCCAAGGGTACACTGAAGCTTTCTTT. Residues: CASSFGTGQGYTEAFF.

The rearrangement uses TRBV11-2 and TRBJ2-7; TRBD1 aligns across 9 bases. This CDR3 has 15 residues. J gave up 4 bases and V 4 bases, and 8 bases lay outside the gene matches. The germline gives CDR1 SGHAT, CDR2 FQNNGV. CDR3 in DNA: TGTGCCAGCAGCTCGCCAGGACAGGGGCGATACGAGCAGTACTTC. It translates to CASSSPGQGRYEQYF.

The chain links TRBV19 to TRBJ1-1; TRBD1 matches at 7 bases. This CDR3 has 14 amino acids. V was pared by 2 bases and J by 4 bases, with 4 bases of the junction left unmatched. Germline CDR1 LNHDA, CDR2 SQIVND (reference sequence). CDR3 protein: CASSISGGVTEAFF. The CDR3 DNA reads TGTGCCAGTAGTATATCAGGGGGTGTCACTGAAGCTTTCTTT.

The chain has TRBV11-2 and TRBJ2-1, with 9 bases matching TRBD1. This CDR3 has 15 amino acids. Per the germline V gene, CDR1 is SGHAT and CDR2 is FQNNGV. V was clipped by 1 base and J by 7 bases; unmatched bases: 5. This chain's CDR3 is CASSLGGTGWNEQFF. In nucleotides, the CDR3 is TGTGCCAGCAGCTTAGGAGGGACAGGGTGGAATGAGCAGTTCTTC.